The 20 T cell receptor beta chains listed next were all sequenced from one sample in a study of esophageal squamous cell carcinoma under preoperative chemotherapy. In TCRdb, the PCR reads were re-called with MiXCR into one record per CDR3 protein. The data contain under 14,000 distinct CDR3 sequences, roughly 60% of them seen just once; the ten biggest clones take up just under 30%. The time point is: after preoperative PTX-NDP chemotherapy. This specimen was taken from a patient given preoperative chemotherapy. The receptor source for this set is a human donor with esophageal squamous cell carcinoma. The donor label of this sample is uncertain.

As to this clonotype: Mismatch with germline at one junction end may stem from a read error. This CDR3 reads CASSESGGSYTNTQYF. The CDR3 nucleotides read TGTGCCAGCAGTGAATCGGGGGGGAGCTACACAAACACGCAGTACTTT. This chain links TRBV6-1 with TRBJ2-4; 8 bases agree with TRBD2. Germline CDR1 reads MNHNS; CDR2 reads SASEGT. The CDR3 has 16 amino acids.

V usage is TRBV6-1 and J usage is TRBJ2-1; D is unclear. Germline-derived CDR1 and CDR2 are MNHNS and SASEGT. The CDR3 length is 14 residues. Trimming shortened V by 6 bases and J by 9 bases, and 18 bases separated the two germline ends. CDR3 in amino acids: CASSSRGWTAEQFF. The CDR3, as DNA: TGTGCCAGCAGCTCCAGAGGTTGGACCGCTGAGCAGTTCTTC.

The chain recombines TRBV9 with TRBJ2-2, with D possibly TRBD2 on 6 matching bases. This CDR3 has 17 amino acids. Germline V gene lookup returns CDR1 SGDLS and CDR2 YYNGEE. Trimming stripped 0 bases from V and 5 bases from J, with 17 bases between. CDR3: CASSVVSSEVRTGELFF. In nucleotides, the CDR3 is TGTGCCAGCAGCGTAGTGTCTAGCGAGGTTCGGACCGGGGAGCTGTTTTTT.

A note on this clonotype: The conserved final phenylalanine or tryptophan is absent from the CDR3, which likely points to a read error. Because the CDR3's place on the DNA is in doubt, the DNA is left out and the CDR3 is given as listed by TCRdb. CDR3 protein: CASRGTKR. The chain joins TRBV6-1 to TRBJ2-1; TRBD2 is taken as the D call from the table, unchecked against the DNA. Germline CDR1 reads MNHNS; CDR2 reads SASEGT. The CDR3 sequence runs 8 residues, both termini included.

Notes on this clonotype: A read error may account for a junction end that differs from germline. CDR3 amino acids: CAGSGSRDPETQYF. For the CDR3, the DNA is TGTGCGGGGAGTGGGTCGAGGGACCCAGAGACGCAGTATTTT. The chain uses TRBV10-3 and TRBJ2-3, with D possibly called TRBD1 or TRBD2 (5 bases each). This CDR3 is 14 amino acids long. Per germline, CDR1 ENHRY and CDR2 SYGVKD.

The chain is built from TRBV25-1 and TRBJ1-6, with D tentatively TRBD1 (5 bases). Between the trimmed V and J ends, which lost 5 bases and 6 bases, there was a span of 11 bases. Germline CDR1 reads MGHDK; CDR2 reads SYGVNS. The CDR3 loop spans 14 amino acids. The CDR3 region has the DNA TGTGCCAGCAGTCACCGGGACGGTAATTCACCCCTCCACTTT. Translation gives CASSHRDGNSPLHF.

This chain links TRBV6-1 with TRBJ2-5; 15 positions agree with TRBD2. This CDR3 has 16 residues. Germline lookup yields CDR1 MNHNS and CDR2 SASEGT. Losses at the gene ends were 6 bases for V and 5 bases for J; bases not matched to a gene: 7. The CDR3 sequence: CASSRTSGRGGETQYF. The CDR3 region has the DNA TGTGCCAGCAGCCGGACTAGCGGGAGGGGTGGGGAGACCCAGTACTTC.

Here the CDR3 reads CASSVSGAQETQYF. In nucleotides, the CDR3 is TGCGCCAGCAGCGTAAGCGGGGCCCAAGAGACCCAGTACTTC. This chain joins TRBV5-1 and TRBJ2-5; the match to TRBD2 covers 7 bases. Germline V gives CDR1 SGHRS, CDR2 YFSETQ. CDR3 length equals 14 residues. J gave up 1 base and V 4 bases, and 4 bases lay outside the gene matches.

Turning to this clonotype: The junction differs from germline at one of its ends, possibly a read error. The V call is TRBV6-1, the J call TRBJ2-3; the D call may be TRBD1 or TRBD2 (5 bases each). The CDR3 is made up of 16 amino acids. CDR1 is MNHNS and CDR2 is SASEGT in the germline V gene. The CDR3 loop is CASREFGGRDTDTQYF. The CDR3 DNA follows: TGTGCCAGTAGGGAATTTGGGGGACGTGACACAGATACCCAGTATTTC.

The genes are TRBV6-1 and TRBJ2-3; tentative D call: TRBD1 (5 bases). The assigned J gene may be wrong: the sequence end matches TRBJ2-4 better. In germline, CDR1 is MNHNS, CDR2 SASEGT. The CDR3 spans 16 residues. CDR3 coding DNA: TGTGCCAGCAGTGAATTGGGGCTGAGCGACACAGATACTCAGTACTTC. This sequence encodes CASSELGLSDTDTQYF.

This clonotype was counted between two and nine times. This rearrangement joins TRBV12-3 or TRBV12-4 to TRBJ2-1; possible D gene TRBD1, 5 bases. CDR3 size: 15 residues. Trimming removed 5 bases at V and 5 bases at J, with 16 bases between. DNA for the CDR3: TGTGCCAGCAGTCTAGGGGTCAGCCACGACAATGAGCAGTTCTTC. Its translation: CASSLGVSHDNEQFF.

The V gene is TRBV27, the J gene TRBJ2-3; 8 bases agree with TRBD2. Germline V lookup: CDR1 MNHEY, CDR2 SMNVEV (reference sequence). The CDR3 is 13 amino acids. CDR3 region: CGSGGSSFETQYF. In DNA form, the CDR3 reads TGTGGGAGCGGGGGCAGTTCATTTGAGACGCAGTATTTT.

The rearrangement uses TRBV6-1 and TRBJ2-1; the D is unclear. Gene TRBJ2-7 matches the end of the DNA better, so the J call may be wrong. The CDR3 extends over 13 amino acids. Germline assignment: CDR1 MNHNS and CDR2 SASEGT. CDR3 sequence (DNA): TGTGCCAGCAGTGAGGGTCAGACCTACGAGCAGTACTTC. This translates into CASSEGQTYEQYF.

The rearrangement links TRBV7-8 to TRBJ2-1, with 8 nucleotides matching TRBD2. This CDR3 region has 16 residues. The V gene end was trimmed by 5 bases and the J gene end by 6 bases; junction bases not matched to a gene: 12. Germline V gene sequence: CDR1 SGHVS, CDR2 FQNEAQ. The CDR3 here is CASSDSSGSPGNEQFF. The CDR3 DNA sequence: TGTGCCAGCAGCGACTCAAGCGGGAGTCCCGGCAATGAGCAGTTCTTC.

This clonotype was detected only once. This rearrangement joins TRBV7-6 to TRBJ2-1; perhaps TRBD2 as D (6 bases). This CDR3 is built from 14 residues. V was clipped by 2 bases and J by 8 bases, with 13 bases between them. CDR1 and CDR2 from the germline V gene are SGHVS and FNYEAQ. CDR3 region: CASSLSGSSYEQFF. The CDR3 DNA reads as TGTGCCAGCAGCTTAAGCGGGTCTAGTTATGAGCAGTTCTTC. Full variable domain (remainder filled in from reference TRBV7-6 and TRBJ2-1): GAGVSQSPRYKVTKRGQDVALRCDPISGHVSLYWYRQALGQGPEFLTYFNYEAQQDKSGLPNDRFSAERPEGSISTLTIQRTEQRDSAMYRCASSLSGSSYEQFFGPGTRLTVL.

At least ten counts were recorded for this clonotype. This chain joins TRBV6-5 and TRBJ2-1; the match to TRBD2 covers 8 bases. Germline CDR1 reads MNHEY; CDR2 reads SVGAGI. CDR3 size: 12 residues. Trimming removed 11 bases from V and 10 bases from J; junction bases left unmatched: 10. The CDR3 coding sequence is TGTGCCCGGGCTAGCGGGTCCTACGAGCAGTTCTTC. Its translation is CARASGSYEQFF.

V usage is TRBV27 and J usage is TRBJ2-1, with D hard to call. The closer fit of TRBJ2-5 to the DNA end suggests the J call may be wrong. CDR1 and CDR2 (germline): MNHEY, SMNVEV (reference sequence). There are 13 residues in the CDR3. Here the CDR3 DNA reads TGTGCCAGCAGTTTTGGCAACCAAGAGACCCAGTACTTC. Its protein is CASSFGNQETQYF.

The chain joins TRBV6-1 to TRBJ2-3; TRBD1 aligns across 8 bases. Germline CDR1 is MNHNS and CDR2 is SASEGT. The CDR3 covers 14 residues. Here the CDR3 reads CGGRGLWGKNTQYF. CDR3 in DNA: TGTGGCGGCAGGGGGCTGTGGGGTAAAAATACGCAGTATTTT.

As concerns this clonotype: The CDR3 carries no conserved terminal phenylalanine or tryptophan, so it likely arises from a read error. CDR3 sequence reads: CASSEGNGFRESQYS. The CDR3 region has the DNA TGTGCCAGCAGTGAAGGAAATGGATTTCGGGAGTCCCAGTACTCG. The rearrangement uses TRBV6-1 and TRBJ2-5; D may be TRBD2 (6 bases). CDR3 length: 15 residues. Looked up from germline, CDR1 is MNHNS and CDR2 is SASEGT. Trimming removed 1 base at V and 9 bases at J, with 18 bases between.

The table lists this clonotype with a few counts. This rearrangement joins TRBV6-1 to TRBJ2-1, with unresolved D. V dropped 5 bases and J dropped 9 bases, with 11 bases sitting between them. Germline CDR1 reads MNHNS; CDR2 reads SASEGT. The CDR3 runs to 12 residues. The CDR3 bases are TGTGCCAGCAGTCGGTTCGCTGGTGAGCAGTTCTTC. It specifies CASSRFAGEQFF.